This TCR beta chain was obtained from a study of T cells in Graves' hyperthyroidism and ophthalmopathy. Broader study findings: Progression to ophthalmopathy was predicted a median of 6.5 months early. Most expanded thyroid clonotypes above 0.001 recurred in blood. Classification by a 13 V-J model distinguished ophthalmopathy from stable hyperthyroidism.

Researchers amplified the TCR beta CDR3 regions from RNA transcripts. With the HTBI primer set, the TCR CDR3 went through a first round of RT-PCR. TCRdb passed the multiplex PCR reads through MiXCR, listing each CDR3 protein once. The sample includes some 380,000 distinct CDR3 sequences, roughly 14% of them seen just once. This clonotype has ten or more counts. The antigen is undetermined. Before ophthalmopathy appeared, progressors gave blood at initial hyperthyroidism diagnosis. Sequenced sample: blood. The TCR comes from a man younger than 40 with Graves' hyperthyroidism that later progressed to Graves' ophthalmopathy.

CDR3 in DNA: TGTGCCAGCAGTTTTCGCGCCAGCTCCTATGGCTACACCTTC. It encodes CASSFRASSYGYTF. The chain combines TRBV12-3 or TRBV12-4 with TRBJ1-2; D gene unclear. The V end was cut by 3 bases, the J end by 4 bases, with 12 bases between. This CDR3 region has 14 residues.